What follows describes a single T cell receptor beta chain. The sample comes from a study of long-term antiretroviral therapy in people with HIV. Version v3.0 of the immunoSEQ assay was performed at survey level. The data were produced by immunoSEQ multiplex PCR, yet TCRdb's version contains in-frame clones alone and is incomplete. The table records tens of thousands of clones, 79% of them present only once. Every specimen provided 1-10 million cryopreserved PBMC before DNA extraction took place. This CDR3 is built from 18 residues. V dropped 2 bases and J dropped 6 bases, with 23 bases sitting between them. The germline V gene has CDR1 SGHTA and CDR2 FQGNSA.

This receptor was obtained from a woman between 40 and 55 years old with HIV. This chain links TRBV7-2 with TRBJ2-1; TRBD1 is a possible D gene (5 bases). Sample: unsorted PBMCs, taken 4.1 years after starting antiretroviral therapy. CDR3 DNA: TGTGCCAGCAGCTTACGCGGTATTGGTGTCACAGGTAGCAATGAGCAGTTCTTC. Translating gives CASSLRGIGVTGSNEQFF.